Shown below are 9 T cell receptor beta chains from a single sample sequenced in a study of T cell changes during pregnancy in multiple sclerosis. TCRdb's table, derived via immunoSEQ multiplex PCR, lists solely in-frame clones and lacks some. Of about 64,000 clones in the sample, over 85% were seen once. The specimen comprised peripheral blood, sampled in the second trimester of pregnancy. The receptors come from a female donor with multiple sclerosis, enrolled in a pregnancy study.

The CDR3 DNA reads as TGTGCCAGCAGCTCGAGGCTAGCGGGAGCAACAGATACGCAGTATTTT. Amino acids: CASSSRLAGATDTQYF. The chain carries TRBV13 and TRBJ2-3; 10 bases fit TRBD2. CDR1 is PRHDT, CDR2 FYEKMQ, per germline (reference sequence). The CDR3 contains 16 residues. Unmatched junction bases numbered 7, after V lost 4 bases and J lost 3 bases.

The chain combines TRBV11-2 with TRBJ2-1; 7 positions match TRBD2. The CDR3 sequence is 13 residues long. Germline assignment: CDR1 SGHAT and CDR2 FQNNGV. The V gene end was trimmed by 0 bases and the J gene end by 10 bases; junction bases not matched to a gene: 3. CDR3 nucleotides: TGTGCCAGCAGCTTAGATCGGGGGGACGAGCAGTTCTTC. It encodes CASSLDRGDEQFF. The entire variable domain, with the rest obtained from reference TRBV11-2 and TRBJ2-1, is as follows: EAGVAQSPRYKIIEKRQSVAFWCNPISGHATLYWYQQILGQGPKLLIQFQNNGVVDDSQLPKDRFSAERLKGVDSTLKIQPAKLEDSAVYLCASSLDRGDEQFFGPGTRLTVL.

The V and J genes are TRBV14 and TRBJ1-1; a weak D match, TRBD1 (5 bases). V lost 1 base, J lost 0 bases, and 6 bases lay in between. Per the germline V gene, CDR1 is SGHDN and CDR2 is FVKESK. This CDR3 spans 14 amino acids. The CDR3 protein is CASSQGTMNTEAFF. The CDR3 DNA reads TGTGCCAGCAGCCAAGGGACAATGAACACTGAAGCTTTCTTT.

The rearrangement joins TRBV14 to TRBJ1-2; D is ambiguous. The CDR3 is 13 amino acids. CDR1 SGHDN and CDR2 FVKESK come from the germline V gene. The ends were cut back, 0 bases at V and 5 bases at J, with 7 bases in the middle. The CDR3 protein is CASSQEVDYGYTF. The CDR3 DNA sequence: TGTGCCAGCAGCCAAGAGGTAGATTATGGCTACACCTTC.

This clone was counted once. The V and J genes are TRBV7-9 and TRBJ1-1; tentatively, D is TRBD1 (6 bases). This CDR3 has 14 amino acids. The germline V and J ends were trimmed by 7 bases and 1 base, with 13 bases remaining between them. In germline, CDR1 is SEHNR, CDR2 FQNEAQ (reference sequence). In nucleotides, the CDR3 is TGTGCCAGCAACCGTGGACAGCAGAACACTGAAGCTTTCTTT. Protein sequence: CASNRGQQNTEAFF.

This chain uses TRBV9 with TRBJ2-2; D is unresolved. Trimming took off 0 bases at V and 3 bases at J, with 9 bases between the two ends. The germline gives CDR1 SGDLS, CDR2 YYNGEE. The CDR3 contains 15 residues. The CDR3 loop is CASSVEASYTGELFF. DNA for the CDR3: TGTGCCAGCAGCGTAGAGGCTAGTTACACCGGGGAGCTGTTTTTT.

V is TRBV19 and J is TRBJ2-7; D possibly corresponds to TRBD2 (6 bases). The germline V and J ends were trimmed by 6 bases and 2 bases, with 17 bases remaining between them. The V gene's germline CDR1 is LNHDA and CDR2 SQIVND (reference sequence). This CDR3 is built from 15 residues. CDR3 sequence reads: CASRSSTGETYEQYF. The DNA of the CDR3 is TGTGCCAGTAGAAGTTCAACGGGGGAAACCTACGAGCAGTACTTC.

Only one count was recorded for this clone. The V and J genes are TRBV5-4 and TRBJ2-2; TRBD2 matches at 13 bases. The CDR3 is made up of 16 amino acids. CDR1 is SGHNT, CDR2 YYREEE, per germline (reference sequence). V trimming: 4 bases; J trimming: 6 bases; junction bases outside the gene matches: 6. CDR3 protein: CASSLSLAGGPGELFF. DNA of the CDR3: TGTGCCAGCAGCCTATCACTAGCGGGAGGGCCCGGGGAGCTGTTTTTT.

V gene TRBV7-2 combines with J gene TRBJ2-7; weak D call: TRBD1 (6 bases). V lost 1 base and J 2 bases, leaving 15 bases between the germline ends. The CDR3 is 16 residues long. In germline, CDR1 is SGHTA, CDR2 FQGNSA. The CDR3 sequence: CASSLGVPGATYEQYF. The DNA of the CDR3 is TGTGCCAGCAGCTTAGGGGTTCCAGGGGCCACCTACGAGCAGTACTTC.